This TCR beta chain emerged from a study of patients and donors after allogeneic stem cell transplantation. Using its own MiXCR run on the RT-PCR reads, TCRdb lists one record per CDR3 protein. Of roughly 140,000 distinct CDR3 sequences in the sample, about a third were seen once. This CDR3 comprises 17 residues. Germline loops: CDR1 SQVTM, CDR2 ANQGSEA. V was trimmed by 1 base and J by 2 bases, leaving 18 bases between them. This clonotype originated in a human donor who was either an allogeneic HSCT recipient or a stem cell or donor lymphocyte infusion donor (not recorded which). It is not recorded whose cells these are; they may come from a transplant donor. Sequencing was carried out using blood, either unsorted or a sorted T cell fraction (not recorded which). This sequence joins TRBV29-1 and TRBJ1-5; D not resolved. CDR3: CSVEAALGPPGNQPQHF. The CDR3 bases are TGCAGCGTTGAAGCGGCTTTAGGACCCCCGGGCAATCAGCCCCAGCATTTT. The full variable domain, rest sourced from reference TRBV29-1 and TRBJ1-5, is SAVISQKPSRDICQRGTSLTIQCQVDSQVTMMFWYRQQPGQSLTLIATANQGSEATYESGFVIDKFPISRPNLTFSTLTVSNMSPEDSSIYLCSVEAALGPPGNQPQHFGDGTRLSIL.